The T cell receptor (beta chain) under discussion was sequenced for a study of T cells in Graves' hyperthyroidism and ophthalmopathy. Broader study findings: Ophthalmopathy was separated from stable hyperthyroidism by a 13 V-J model.

CDR1 and CDR2 (germline): SGHTA, FQGNSA. This CDR3 is built from 14 residues. Between the trimmed V and J ends, which lost 2 bases and 4 bases, there was a span of 10 bases. The PBMCs studied were ones that came from about 10 ml fresh peripheral blood. Researchers took RNA transcripts and amplified the TCR beta CDR3 regions from them. During a first-round RT-PCR of the TCR CDR3, the HTBI primer set was used. TCRdb processed the multiplex PCR reads anew with MiXCR; each CDR3 protein has one entry. Here the sample spans roughly 380,000 distinct CDR3 sequences, roughly 13% being singletons. At least ten counts were recorded for this clonotype. Its antigen is still unknown.

The rearrangement links TRBV7-2 to TRBJ2-3; D unresolved. Sequenced: blood. This clonotype was sampled from a woman between 18 and 29 years old with Graves' hyperthyroidism. CDR3 DNA: TGTGCCAGCAGCTTATTTGGTAGCTCAGATACGCAGTATTTT. This translates into CASSLFGSSDTQYF.